This is a list of T cell receptor beta chains from one sample in a study of cytomegalovirus exposure and HLA in healthy donors. Only in-frame clones appear in the TCRdb table, and some are missing; sequencing was by immunoSEQ multiplex PCR. The data show 190,000 or so clones, about four fifths seen once. The sample was PBMCs. The receptors originated from a woman aged 45-59 years in good health and CMV-seropositive. The CDR3 runs from the conserved cysteine through the conserved F or W. The D gene is left open where the match is weak. Clone size is stated in some rows and not others, as once, few, many or a class when expanded.

cdr3_length: 19
j_call: TRBJ2-1
clone_size: .
v_call: TRBV7-9
d_call: TRBD1
cdr3_nt: TGTGCCAGCAGCGCGACCGGGACAGGGCGACGGTTCCAATACAATGAGCAGTTCTTC
cdr3_aa: CASSATGTGRRFQYNEQFF

cdr3_length: 16
j_call: TRBJ2-7
clone_size: .
v_call: TRBV30
d_call: TRBD2
cdr3_nt: TGTGCCTGGAGTGTACTGGGTAGCGGGGGGATCTACGAGCAGTACTTC
cdr3_aa: CAWSVLGSGGIYEQYF

cdr3_length: 14
j_call: TRBJ2-6
clone_size: few
v_call: TRBV2
d_call: .
cdr3_nt: TGTGCCAGCAGGGGACACTCTGGGGCCAACGTCCTGACTTTC
cdr3_aa: CASRGHSGANVLTF

cdr3_length: 14
j_call: TRBJ1-6
clone_size: .
v_call: TRBV30
d_call: TRBD1
cdr3_nt: TGTGCCTGGCGATGGACAGGAATAAATTCACCCCTCCACTTT
cdr3_aa: CAWRWTGINSPLHF

cdr3_length: 18
j_call: TRBJ1-4
clone_size: .
v_call: TRBV19
d_call: TRBD1
cdr3_nt: TGTGCCAGTAGTATCGGTCGACAGGGGGGCGTAACTAATGAAAAACTGTTTTTT
cdr3_aa: CASSIGRQGGVTNEKLFF

cdr3_length: 15
j_call: TRBJ1-1
clone_size: .
v_call: TRBV29-1
d_call: TRBD1
cdr3_nt: TGCAGCGTTGAGAGGACAGGGGGCGAGAACACTGAAGCTTTCTTT
cdr3_aa: CSVERTGGENTEAFF

cdr3_length: 17
j_call: TRBJ1-5
clone_size: .
v_call: TRBV19
d_call: .
cdr3_nt: TGTGCCAGTAGAAAGGGACATGAACCTTATAGCAATCAGCCCCAGCATTTT
cdr3_aa: CASRKGHEPYSNQPQHF

cdr3_length: 16
j_call: TRBJ1-4
clone_size: .
v_call: TRBV18
d_call: .
cdr3_nt: TGTGCCAGCTCCCCAAAGCCTGGCCAGGGCAATGAAAAACTGTTTTTT
cdr3_aa: CASSPKPGQGNEKLFF

cdr3_length: 16
j_call: TRBJ1-2
clone_size: once
v_call: TRBV7-2
d_call: .
cdr3_nt: TGTGCCAGCAGCTTAGCCTTAGTTCAGGGGAACTATGGCTACACCTTC
cdr3_aa: CASSLALVQGNYGYTF

cdr3_length: 15
j_call: TRBJ2-1
clone_size: .
v_call: TRBV13
d_call: TRBD2
cdr3_nt: TGTGCCAGCAGCACGGTTAGCGGGGGGTACAATGAGCAGTTCTTC
cdr3_aa: CASSTVSGGYNEQFF

cdr3_length: 13
j_call: TRBJ1-2
clone_size: .
v_call: TRBV4-1
d_call: .
cdr3_nt: TGCGCCAGCAGCCAAGCTACTAACTATGGCTACACCTTC
cdr3_aa: CASSQATNYGYTF

cdr3_length: 16
j_call: TRBJ2-4
clone_size: once
v_call: TRBV30
d_call: .
cdr3_nt: TGTGCCTGGAGTGTGGGACTCCCTTTAGCCAAAAACATTCAGTACTTC
cdr3_aa: CAWSVGLPLAKNIQYF

cdr3_length: 12
j_call: TRBJ2-5
clone_size: few
v_call: TRBV2
d_call: TRBD2
cdr3_nt: TGTGCCAGCGGCGGGGGGTACGAGACCCAGTACTTC
cdr3_aa: CASGGGYETQYF

cdr3_length: 16
j_call: TRBJ1-6
clone_size: .
v_call: TRBV7-2
d_call: TRBD1
cdr3_nt: TGTGCCAGCAGCCAAAGACAGGGGGCGTACAATTCACCCCTCCACTTT
cdr3_aa: CASSQRQGAYNSPLHF

cdr3_length: 16
j_call: TRBJ2-5
clone_size: .
v_call: TRBV4-2
d_call: .
cdr3_nt: TGTGCCAGCAGCCGAAGCCCGACTGACCGCGATGGGACCCAGTACTTC
cdr3_aa: CASSRSPTDRDGTQYF

cdr3_length: 14
j_call: TRBJ2-3
clone_size: .
v_call: TRBV9
d_call: TRBD1
cdr3_nt: TGTGCCAGCAGCAGACAGGGGTACACAGATACGCAGTATTTT
cdr3_aa: CASSRQGYTDTQYF

cdr3_length: 16
j_call: TRBJ1-1
clone_size: few
v_call: TRBV19
d_call: .
cdr3_nt: TGTGCCAGTAGTATAACACGGGTTTTATCGGGGGCTGAAGCTTTCTTT
cdr3_aa: CASSITRVLSGAEAFF

cdr3_length: 14
j_call: TRBJ2-3
clone_size: .
v_call: TRBV4-1
d_call: .
cdr3_nt: TGCGCCAGCAGCCAATTACGGGTCGCAGATACGCAGTATTTT
cdr3_aa: CASSQLRVADTQYF

cdr3_length: 21
j_call: TRBJ1-1
clone_size: .
v_call: TRBV4-1
d_call: TRBD1
cdr3_nt: TGCGCCAGCAGCCATCCCTACGGGACAGCCCCAAAAGGGCCAATGAACACTGAAGCTTTCTTT
cdr3_aa: CASSHPYGTAPKGPMNTEAFF

cdr3_length: 16
j_call: TRBJ2-2
clone_size: .
v_call: TRBV7-8
d_call: TRBD1
cdr3_nt: TGTGCCAGCAGCCCGAAGACAGGGATGAACACCGGGGAGCTGTTTTTT
cdr3_aa: CASSPKTGMNTGELFF

cdr3_length: 14
j_call: TRBJ1-1
clone_size: .
v_call: TRBV29-1
d_call: .
cdr3_nt: TGCAGCTTAAGGACAGCGCCCGAGGACACTGAAGCTTTCTTT
cdr3_aa: CSLRTAPEDTEAFF

cdr3_length: 13
j_call: TRBJ2-7
clone_size: .
v_call: TRBV7-9
d_call: .
cdr3_nt: TGTGCCAGCAGCTACCGGGACAACTACGAGCAGTACTTC
cdr3_aa: CASSYRDNYEQYF

cdr3_length: 14
j_call: TRBJ1-6
clone_size: .
v_call: TRBV2
d_call: .
cdr3_nt: TGTGCCAGCAGCCGGGCCGGCGGGAATTCACCCCTCCACTTT
cdr3_aa: CASSRAGGNSPLHF

cdr3_length: 15
j_call: TRBJ2-3
clone_size: .
v_call: TRBV6-7
d_call: .
cdr3_nt: TGTGCCAGCAGTGCCCAGGGACTCGGTGAAGATACGCAGTATTTT
cdr3_aa: CASSAQGLGEDTQYF

cdr3_length: 15
j_call: TRBJ2-6
clone_size: .
v_call: TRBV9
d_call: TRBD1
cdr3_nt: TGTGCCAGCAGCGAAACAGGGGTCGGGGCCAACGTCCTGACTTTC
cdr3_aa: CASSETGVGANVLTF

cdr3_length: 13
j_call: TRBJ2-7
clone_size: .
v_call: TRBV2
d_call: TRBD1
cdr3_nt: TGTGCCAGCAGTGGTAACAGGGGATACGAGCAGTACTTC
cdr3_aa: CASSGNRGYEQYF

cdr3_length: 14
j_call: TRBJ2-7
clone_size: .
v_call: TRBV7-9
d_call: TRBD1
cdr3_nt: TGTGCCAGCAGTACCGGGACAGGGAAGCGCGAGCAGTACTTC
cdr3_aa: CASSTGTGKREQYF

cdr3_length: 12
j_call: TRBJ1-2
clone_size: once
v_call: TRBV7-2
d_call: .
cdr3_nt: TGTGCCAGCAGCTTCAACACCTATGGCTACACCTTC
cdr3_aa: CASSFNTYGYTF

cdr3_length: 17
j_call: TRBJ2-1
clone_size: .
v_call: TRBV7-8
d_call: TRBD1
cdr3_nt: TGTGCCAGCAGCTTACCCAGAAGGGGGCAACTGGACAATGAGCAGTTCTTC
cdr3_aa: CASSLPRRGQLDNEQFF

cdr3_length: 16
j_call: TRBJ1-3
clone_size: few
v_call: TRBV5-1
d_call: TRBD1
cdr3_nt: TGCGCCAGCAGCTTATCGGCGACAGGGAGAGGAAACACCATATATTTT
cdr3_aa: CASSLSATGRGNTIYF

cdr3_length: 15
j_call: TRBJ2-5
clone_size: .
v_call: TRBV5-1
d_call: .
cdr3_nt: TGCGCCAGCAGCCTCCCGGCGGAACACCAAGAGACCCAGTACTTC
cdr3_aa: CASSLPAEHQETQYF

cdr3_length: 15
j_call: TRBJ1-1
clone_size: .
v_call: TRBV19
d_call: .
cdr3_nt: TGTGCCAGTAGTTGGGGGGGCTTAGGTGGCACTGAAGCTTTCTTT
cdr3_aa: CASSWGGLGGTEAFF

cdr3_length: 16
j_call: TRBJ1-2
clone_size: .
v_call: TRBV4-2
d_call: TRBD1
cdr3_nt: TGTGCCAGCAGCCAAGCTGATCGGACAGGGAGATATGGCTACACCTTC
cdr3_aa: CASSQADRTGRYGYTF

cdr3_length: 14
j_call: TRBJ1-2
clone_size: .
v_call: TRBV6-1
d_call: TRBD1
cdr3_nt: TGTGCCAGCAGAGAGATACAGGGGGACTATGGCTACACCTTC
cdr3_aa: CASREIQGDYGYTF

cdr3_length: 15
j_call: TRBJ1-3
clone_size: .
v_call: TRBV6-6
d_call: TRBD1
cdr3_nt: TGTGCCAGCAGCTCACAGGGGCGAAGTGGAAACACCATATATTTT
cdr3_aa: CASSSQGRSGNTIYF

cdr3_length: 13
j_call: TRBJ1-1
clone_size: .
v_call: TRBV18
d_call: TRBD1
cdr3_nt: TGTGCCAGCTCACAACCAGGGGGCACTGAAGCTTTCTTT
cdr3_aa: CASSQPGGTEAFF

cdr3_length: 15
j_call: TRBJ1-5
clone_size: .
v_call: TRBV19
d_call: TRBD1
cdr3_nt: TGTGCCAGTAGGGAAACAGGGGGCCCAAATCAGCCCCAGCATTTT
cdr3_aa: CASRETGGPNQPQHF

cdr3_length: 14
j_call: TRBJ2-3
clone_size: .
v_call: TRBV14
d_call: .
cdr3_nt: TGTGCCAGCAGCCACGGGTATATCACAGATACGCAGTATTTT
cdr3_aa: CASSHGYITDTQYF

cdr3_length: 14
j_call: TRBJ1-2
clone_size: .
v_call: TRBV6-5
d_call: .
cdr3_nt: TGTGCCAGCAGTTACTCAGAGCCAACCTATGGCTACACCTTC
cdr3_aa: CASSYSEPTYGYTF

cdr3_length: 13
j_call: TRBJ2-3
clone_size: .
v_call: TRBV7-9
d_call: .
cdr3_nt: TGTGCCAGCAGCTTCGCAGGGGCAGATACGCAGTATTTT
cdr3_aa: CASSFAGADTQYF